These T cell receptor beta chains were read from a single sample in a study of T cells in localized non-small cell lung cancer. Only in-frame clones appear in the TCRdb table, and some are missing; sequencing was by immunoSEQ multiplex PCR. The table includes roughly 14,000 clones, about 86% detected once. Sequencing used peripheral blood, obtained before any cancer treatment. Every receptor here comes from a female donor aged 60 or older with stage I squamous cell lung carcinoma. The CDR3 runs from the conserved cysteine through the conserved F or W. Fields, in order: CDR3 DNA, CDR3 protein, J gene, D gene, V gene, clone size. The D gene is left open where the match is weak. Expanded clones are given a class, and other clones once, few, many or no size at all.

CDR3 DNA: TGTGCCAGCAGTGGCGGGGGCTACAATGAGCAGTTCTTC; CDR3 protein: CASSGGGYNEQFF; J gene: TRBJ2-1; D gene: TRBD2; V gene: TRBV2; clone size: once
CDR3 DNA: TGTGCCAGTAGCCGGAACCACGAGCAGTACTTC; CDR3 protein: CASSRNHEQYF; J gene: TRBJ2-7; D gene: -; V gene: TRBV19; clone size: medium-sized
CDR3 DNA: TGTGCCAGCGGTCCGCGGGGGGGCAGTGATACGCAGTATTTT; CDR3 protein: CASGPRGGSDTQYF; J gene: TRBJ2-3; D gene: TRBD2; V gene: TRBV2; clone size: -
CDR3 DNA: TGTGCCAGTAGTATGGGCAGGGGGGACACAGATACGCAGTATTTT; CDR3 protein: CASSMGRGDTDTQYF; J gene: TRBJ2-3; D gene: -; V gene: TRBV19; clone size: -
CDR3 DNA: TGTGCCAGCAGTGCGGTGAGCACTGAAGCTTTCTTT; CDR3 protein: CASSAVSTEAFF; J gene: TRBJ1-1; D gene: -; V gene: TRBV2; clone size: -
CDR3 DNA: TGCGCCAGCAGCCAAAAAAGTTCCGGGACAGGGGCCCCTAACACTGAAGCTTTCTTT; CDR3 protein: CASSQKSSGTGAPNTEAFF; J gene: TRBJ1-1; D gene: TRBD1; V gene: TRBV4-1; clone size: -
CDR3 DNA: TGTGCCAGTAGTTCGAGGACAGCAACTGGAAACACCATATATTTT; CDR3 protein: CASSSRTATGNTIYF; J gene: TRBJ1-3; D gene: -; V gene: TRBV19; clone size: -
CDR3 DNA: TGTGCCAGCAGCGTAGCGATGGCTGCTGAGGATACGCAGTATTTT; CDR3 protein: CASSVAMAAEDTQYF; J gene: TRBJ2-3; D gene: -; V gene: TRBV9; clone size: -
CDR3 DNA: TGCGCCAGCAGCTTGGCAGCTTATTGGGCAGATACGCAGTATTTT; CDR3 protein: CASSLAAYWADTQYF; J gene: TRBJ2-3; D gene: -; V gene: TRBV5-1; clone size: -
CDR3 DNA: TGTGCCAGCAGCTTAGGCCGGTGGGACAGGGTCGGAAATGAGCAGTTCTTC; CDR3 protein: CASSLGRWDRVGNEQFF; J gene: TRBJ2-1; D gene: TRBD1; V gene: TRBV11-2; clone size: once
CDR3 DNA: TGTGCCAGCAGCGGAGAGGACAGGGGATGGACTGAAGCTTTCTTT; CDR3 protein: CASSGEDRGWTEAFF; J gene: TRBJ1-1; D gene: TRBD1; V gene: TRBV9; clone size: -
CDR3 DNA: TGTGCCAGCAGCTCTGTTGAGGGGGATTCACCCCTCCACTTT; CDR3 protein: CASSSVEGDSPLHF; J gene: TRBJ1-6; D gene: -; V gene: TRBV5-5; clone size: few
CDR3 DNA: TGCGCCAGCAGCCAAGAATTTCGGACAGTTGAAGCTTTCTTT; CDR3 protein: CASSQEFRTVEAFF; J gene: TRBJ1-1; D gene: -; V gene: TRBV4-3; clone size: -
CDR3 DNA: TGTGCCAGCTCATCCGGGACAGGGGAAAATTCACCCCTCCACTTT; CDR3 protein: CASSSGTGENSPLHF; J gene: TRBJ1-6; D gene: TRBD1; V gene: TRBV18; clone size: -
CDR3 DNA: TGTGCCAGCAGCCGGACAGGGGACAATCAGCCCCAGCATTTT; CDR3 protein: CASSRTGDNQPQHF; J gene: TRBJ1-5; D gene: TRBD1; V gene: TRBV11-2; clone size: -
CDR3 DNA: TGTGCCAGCAGCTTAGGGCAAAACAATGAGCAGTTCTTC; CDR3 protein: CASSLGQNNEQFF; J gene: TRBJ2-1; D gene: -; V gene: TRBV7-2; clone size: -
CDR3 DNA: TGTGCCTGGAGTATGATTACTAGGGACACCATATATTTT; CDR3 protein: CAWSMITRDTIYF; J gene: TRBJ1-3; D gene: -; V gene: TRBV30; clone size: few
CDR3 DNA: TGCGCCAGCAGTATACAGGGCTGGGAGACCCAGTACTTC; CDR3 protein: CASSIQGWETQYF; J gene: TRBJ2-5; D gene: -; V gene: TRBV5-1; clone size: -
CDR3 DNA: TGCGCCAGCAGCCAAGACCGGAACACTGAAGCTTTCTTT; CDR3 protein: CASSQDRNTEAFF; J gene: TRBJ1-1; D gene: -; V gene: TRBV4-3; clone size: -
CDR3 DNA: TGTGCCTGGAGTCCCACCGGGAGGGCATACTACGAGCAGTACTTC; CDR3 protein: CAWSPTGRAYYEQYF; J gene: TRBJ2-7; D gene: TRBD2; V gene: TRBV30; clone size: few
CDR3 DNA: TGTGCCAGCAGCGTAGACGGGGGGGCTGGAGATACGCAGTATTTT; CDR3 protein: CASSVDGGAGDTQYF; J gene: TRBJ2-3; D gene: TRBD2; V gene: TRBV9; clone size: -
CDR3 DNA: TGTGCCAGTTCACAGGGAGGGGGGCTTGAAAAACTGTTTTTT; CDR3 protein: CASSQGGGLEKLFF; J gene: TRBJ1-4; D gene: -; V gene: TRBV19; clone size: once
CDR3 DNA: TGTGCCAGCTCATCGCTAGCGGGGAACGACAATGAGCAGTTCTTC; CDR3 protein: CASSSLAGNDNEQFF; J gene: TRBJ2-1; D gene: TRBD2; V gene: TRBV18; clone size: -
CDR3 DNA: TGTGCCAGCAGCGCCCTTGAGAGGTCTACGGCTGAAGCTTTCTTT; CDR3 protein: CASSALERSTAEAFF; J gene: TRBJ1-1; D gene: -; V gene: TRBV9; clone size: -
CDR3 DNA: TGTGCCAGCAGCTTAGCCGGGACAGGGGTCGGATGGCAGTTCTTC; CDR3 protein: CASSLAGTGVGWQFF; J gene: TRBJ2-1; D gene: TRBD1; V gene: TRBV7-9; clone size: -
CDR3 DNA: TGTGCCATCAGTGACTACTACGAGCAGTACTTC; CDR3 protein: CAISDYYEQYF; J gene: TRBJ2-7; D gene: -; V gene: TRBV10-3; clone size: -
CDR3 DNA: TGCGCCAGCAGCTTGTCTAGCGTTACCTACAATGAGCAGTTCTTC; CDR3 protein: CASSLSSVTYNEQFF; J gene: TRBJ2-1; D gene: -; V gene: TRBV5-1; clone size: -
CDR3 DNA: TGTGCCAGCAGCTTTCAAAGCACTGAAGCTTTCTTT; CDR3 protein: CASSFQSTEAFF; J gene: TRBJ1-1; D gene: -; V gene: TRBV7-8; clone size: -
CDR3 DNA: TGTGCCAGCAGCCGCAGCTGGGGCACACCCCTCCACTTT; CDR3 protein: CASSRSWGTPLHF; J gene: TRBJ1-6; D gene: -; V gene: TRBV5-8; clone size: -
CDR3 DNA: TGTGCCAGCAGCGCCCGGGATCCAAGCTACAATGAGCAGTTCTTC; CDR3 protein: CASSARDPSYNEQFF; J gene: TRBJ2-1; D gene: -; V gene: TRBV2; clone size: -
CDR3 DNA: TGTGCCAGCTCACCAGCCCAGGTTAACTATGGCTACACCTTC; CDR3 protein: CASSPAQVNYGYTF; J gene: TRBJ1-2; D gene: -; V gene: TRBV18; clone size: -
CDR3 DNA: TGTGCCAGCAGCAGAGCGTACTACGCAATTCGCACTGAAGCTTTCTTT; CDR3 protein: CASSRAYYAIRTEAFF; J gene: TRBJ1-1; D gene: -; V gene: TRBV21-1; clone size: -
CDR3 DNA: TGTGCCAGCAGCTTAGGAGGCCGGACAGGGCGGAATGAGCAGTTCTTC; CDR3 protein: CASSLGGRTGRNEQFF; J gene: TRBJ2-1; D gene: TRBD1; V gene: TRBV7-2; clone size: -
CDR3 DNA: TGTGCCACCAGCAGGCAGGGGCCAGCTAACTATGGCTACACCTTC; CDR3 protein: CATSRQGPANYGYTF; J gene: TRBJ1-2; D gene: -; V gene: TRBV15; clone size: -
CDR3 DNA: TGCGCCAGCAGCCAGGAGGGACAGGGGGGGAGGGAGCAGTACTTC; CDR3 protein: CASSQEGQGGREQYF; J gene: TRBJ2-7; D gene: TRBD1; V gene: TRBV4-3; clone size: -
CDR3 DNA: TGTGCCAGCAGCTCCCTGGCAGGGGGCCAATCCCAAGAGACCCAGTACTTC; CDR3 protein: CASSSLAGGQSQETQYF; J gene: TRBJ2-5; D gene: TRBD1; V gene: TRBV5-8; clone size: -
CDR3 DNA: TGTGCCAGTAGTAGCTGGTCAGGGTATAATGAGCAGTTCTTC; CDR3 protein: CASSSWSGYNEQFF; J gene: TRBJ2-1; D gene: -; V gene: TRBV19; clone size: -
CDR3 DNA: TGTGCCAGCAGCATCAACGGGGGAAACACCATATATTTT; CDR3 protein: CASSINGGNTIYF; J gene: TRBJ1-3; D gene: -; V gene: TRBV11-1; clone size: -
CDR3 DNA: TGTGCCAGCAGCACGAGAGGACAGGGGAGCTCTGAAGCTTTCTTT; CDR3 protein: CASSTRGQGSSEAFF; J gene: TRBJ1-1; D gene: TRBD1; V gene: TRBV14; clone size: -
CDR3 DNA: TGTGCCAGTAGTATAGGGCGGCAAGAGACCCAGTACTTC; CDR3 protein: CASSIGRQETQYF; J gene: TRBJ2-5; D gene: -; V gene: TRBV19; clone size: -
CDR3 DNA: TGTGCCAGCAGCTTAGGACAGGGATTCGGTGGCTACACCTTC; CDR3 protein: CASSLGQGFGGYTF; J gene: TRBJ1-2; D gene: TRBD1; V gene: TRBV11-2; clone size: -
CDR3 DNA: TGTGCCAGCAGTGGGAACGTGAATTGGGCCTACGAGCAGTACTTC; CDR3 protein: CASSGNVNWAYEQYF; J gene: TRBJ2-7; D gene: -; V gene: TRBV6-1; clone size: -